This T cell receptor beta chain was observed in a study of human T cells and chemical hapten exposure. The overall study: Skin on the upper inner arm, roughly 2 cm by roughly 2 cm in size, was sensitized with 2% DPC.

This clonotype showed up just a few times. No antigen is known for it. Time point meaning: patch test 1, 2 weeks after DPC sensitization. Documented treatment: therapeutic diphenylcyclopropenone sensitization with weekly scalp DPC. Only after blood had been drawn was each patch test applied. The germline V gene encodes CDR1 SGHRS and CDR2 YFSETQ. Trimming at V came to 6 bases and at J to 5 bases, leaving 5 bases not matched to a gene. This CDR3 is built from 13 residues. MiXCR, run by TCRdb on the RACE reads, gives a single entry per CDR3 protein. In the table there are fewer than 200,000 distinct CDR3 sequences, about a fifth of which are singletons. The study, taken as a whole, reports: Because all patients had alopecia, their immune responses might differ from healthy ones.

This rearrangement joins TRBV5-1 to TRBJ2-3; 8 nucleotides agree with TRBD1. The starting material was whole blood, obtained in connection with sensitization to the hapten diphenylcyclopropenone (DPC). The receptor comes from a woman between 50 and 59 years old with alopecia areata. Some clones in this sample may be carry-over from other donors' samples. The DNA for the CDR3 is TGCGCCAGCATGCAGGGGGCGGTAGATACGCAGTATTTT. As protein: CASMQGAVDTQYF. The whole variable domain, filled in from reference TRBV5-1 and TRBJ2-3, reads KAGVTQTPRYLIKTRGQQVTLSCSPISGHRSVSWYQQTPGQGLQFLFEYFSETQRNKGNFPGRFSGRQFSNSRSEMNVSTLELGDSALYLCASMQGAVDTQYFGPGTRLTVL.